The 2 T cell receptor beta chains presented below share a single source sample, sequenced in a study of blood T cell repertoires in COVID-19. Clones were read by immunoSEQ multiplex PCR, and TCRdb kept only the in-frame ones, dropping some. Seen here are roughly 80,000 clones, roughly 82% observed once, and the top ten hold around 10%. The sample consisted of peripheral blood. The source is a man aged 50-60 years with acute or convalescent COVID-19.

A single count supports this clone. This sequence joins TRBV6-2 or TRBV6-3 and TRBJ1-5; a weak D match, TRBD1 (6 bases). This CDR3 is built from 16 residues. The V end lost 5 bases, the J end lost 3 bases, and 17 bases lay between the germline ends. CDR1 is MNHEY, CDR2 SVGEGT, per germline. CDR3 bases: TGTGCCAGCAGTGCCTGGGGGCAGGGTAACAATCAGCCCCAGCATTTT. Its translation is CASSAWGQGNNQPQHF.

The chain is built from TRBV2 and TRBJ1-4, with unresolved D. Germline CDR1 and CDR2: SNHLY and FYNNEI. The CDR3 runs 15 residues. V gave up 6 bases and J gave up 0 bases, with 11 bases separating them. This CDR3 is CASSASGATNEKLFF. The CDR3 DNA sequence: TGTGCCAGCAGCGCATCGGGTGCAACTAATGAAAAACTGTTTTTT. Full variable domain (missing parts from reference TRBV2 and TRBJ1-4): EPEVTQTPSHQVTQMGQEVILRCVPISNHLYFYWYRQILGQKVEFLVSFYNNEISEKSEIFDDQFSVERPDGSNFTLKIRSTKLEDSAMYFCASSASGATNEKLFFGSGTQLSVL.